Reported below is one TCR beta chain. Only in-frame clones appear in the TCRdb table, and some are missing; sequencing was by immunoSEQ multiplex PCR. This repertoire shows roughly 60,000 clones, over 75% found once; its top ten account for almost 4.5%. The sample belongs to a study of PD-L1 blockade in urothelial cancer. Across the study: Samples of blood were analyzed 3 weeks (second dose) and 6 weeks after treatment start. Across blood samples, T cells had a median count of 141,255.

The J segment lost 5 bases and the V segment lost 1 base, leaving 3 bases of the junction unmatched. The CDR3 covers 14 residues. The germline V gene encodes CDR1 SGHAT and CDR2 FQNNGV. The source is a man aged 70-80 years with urothelial cancer. The starting material was PBMCs, obtained around atezolizumab (anti-PD-L1) treatment. This sequence joins TRBV11-2 and TRBJ2-5, with 8 positions matching TRBD2. The chain's CDR3 is CASSLVRGAETQYF. The CDR3, as DNA: TGTGCCAGCAGCTTAGTGCGGGGGGCGGAGACCCAGTACTTC. Based on the CDR3 plus reference TRBV11-2 and TRBJ2-5, the full variable domain is EAGVAQSPRYKIIEKRQSVAFWCNPISGHATLYWYQQILGQGPKLLIQFQNNGVVDDSQLPKDRFSAERLKGVDSTLKIQPAKLEDSAVYLCASSLVRGAETQYFGPGTRLLVL.